What follows are 3 T cell receptor beta chains derived from one specimen sequenced in a study of T cells in Graves' hyperthyroidism and ophthalmopathy. The investigators amplified TCR beta CDR3 regions from RNA transcripts. RT-PCR in the first round (using the HTBI primer set) targeted the TCR CDR3. TCRdb re-analysed the multiplex PCR reads in MiXCR, keeping a single row per CDR3 protein. The data contain hundreds of thousands of distinct CDR3 sequences, roughly 16% of them singletons. The sequencing input was blood. Source of these receptors: a woman aged 25 to 39 with Graves' hyperthyroidism.

This clonotype was detected once. The chain combines TRBV4-1 with TRBJ2-3; D not resolved. The CDR3 has 11 amino acids. V lost 2 bases and J lost 6, with 3 bases in between. CDR1 MGHRA and CDR2 YSYEKL come from the germline V gene. The CDR3 DNA follows: TGCGCCAGCAGCCAATTCGATACGCAGTATTTT. This translates into CASSQFDTQYF.

This clonotype was counted at least ten times. The gene calls are TRBV11-2 and TRBJ2-3; 11 bases fit TRBD2. V was clipped by 4 bases and J by 2 bases; unmatched bases: 5. Germline CDR1 is SGHAT and CDR2 is FQNNGV. The CDR3 is 16 residues long. CDR3 residues: CASSSSSGRATDTQYF. CDR3 nucleotides: TGTGCCAGCAGCTCAAGTAGCGGGAGGGCCACAGATACGCAGTATTTT. Variable domain in full (rest from reference TRBV11-2 and TRBJ2-3): EAGVAQSPRYKIIEKRQSVAFWCNPISGHATLYWYQQILGQGPKLLIQFQNNGVVDDSQLPKDRFSAERLKGVDSTLKIQPAKLEDSAVYLCASSSSSGRATDTQYFGPGTRLTVL.

The chain joins TRBV13 to TRBJ2-5; D gene unclear. CDR1 and CDR2 from the germline V gene are PRHDT and FYEKMQ (reference sequence). The CDR3 loop spans 12 amino acids. Trimming pared 2 bases from V and 5 bases from J, leaving 6 bases between. In nucleotides, the CDR3 is TGTGCCAGCAGCTTACTTTCGGAGACCCAGTACTTC. Translation gives CASSLLSETQYF.